This is a list of T cell receptor beta chains from one sample in a study of control samples from healthy donors and cancer patients. Profiled with immunoSEQ multiplex PCR; TCRdb holds only in-frame clones, not every one. The sample has about 180,000 clones, around 90% seen once. Sequenced material: blood. The receptors were gathered from a man between 25 and 39 years old in good health. Each CDR3 is given with its conserved first and last residue. Each record gives: V gene, J gene, CDR3 protein.

V: TRBV7-8
J: TRBJ1-2
CDR3: CASSARQEYYGYTF

V: TRBV29-1
J: TRBJ1-2
CDR3: CSVWLTGERGYGYTF

V: TRBV7-9
J: TRBJ1-2
CDR3: CASSHNRGGEGYTF

V: TRBV20-1
J: TRBJ1-5
CDR3: CSARGNSLQHF

V: TRBV5-1
J: TRBJ2-3
CDR3: CASRRGGGNTDTQYF

V: TRBV12-3/TRBV12-4
J: TRBJ1-2
CDR3: CASSLVNYGYTF

V: TRBV2
J: TRBJ2-1
CDR3: CASSGVGGSYNEQFF

V: TRBV5-4
J: TRBJ2-2
CDR3: CASSLPGAVANTGELFF

V: TRBV30
J: TRBJ1-5
CDR3: CAWRDSAHQPQHF

V: TRBV4-1
J: TRBJ1-1
CDR3: CASSHFGQGATEAFF

V: TRBV5-6
J: TRBJ2-7
CDR3: CASSFELYEQYF

V: TRBV6-5
J: TRBJ1-1
CDR3: CASRGQGMNTEAFF

V: TRBV28
J: TRBJ2-2
CDR3: CASSSTGTRNTGELFF

V: TRBV5-1
J: TRBJ1-4
CDR3: CASSLSGTGGEKLFF

V: TRBV19
J: TRBJ2-3
CDR3: CASSMGPGRADTQYF

V: TRBV19
J: TRBJ1-1
CDR3: CASSRTGGGNTEAFF

V: TRBV6-5
J: TRBJ2-7
CDR3: CASRRGYEQYF

V: TRBV30
J: TRBJ2-3
CDR3: CAWSPGTSGSTDTQYF

V: TRBV5-6
J: TRBJ1-4
CDR3: CASSYRRDARSEKLFF

V: TRBV9
J: TRBJ1-5
CDR3: CASSSGRGQPQHF

V: TRBV6-4
J: TRBJ2-7
CDR3: CAPRDWHYEQYF

V: TRBV28
J: TRBJ2-1
CDR3: CASSLGEQQFF

V: TRBV5-5
J: TRBJ2-3
CDR3: CASSLGQATDTQYF

V: TRBV9
J: TRBJ2-5
CDR3: CASSVGTGREETQYF

V: TRBV6-4
J: TRBJ2-1
CDR3: CASSEGAGSHNEQFF

V: TRBV3-1/TRBV3-2
J: TRBJ2-7
CDR3: CASSQDGGLYEQYF

V: TRBV19
J: TRBJ2-1
CDR3: CASSGTGRNEQFF

V: TRBV30
J: TRBJ2-5
CDR3: CAWSRASGGEETQYF

V: TRBV29-1
J: TRBJ1-1
CDR3: CSVDRGTEAFF

V: TRBV27
J: TRBJ2-7
CDR3: CASSSQGASYEQYF

V: TRBV2
J: TRBJ1-1
CDR3: CASRAIPGGFTEAFF

V: TRBV7-9
J: TRBJ2-5
CDR3: CASSLSETQYF

V: TRBV14
J: TRBJ1-4
CDR3: CASSLRDEKLFF

V: TRBV2
J: TRBJ2-1
CDR3: CASKGDRSSYNEQFF

V: TRBV27
J: TRBJ1-5
CDR3: CASSLGYNQPQHF

V: TRBV28
J: TRBJ1-5
CDR3: CASSKVASNQPQHF

V: TRBV7-8
J: TRBJ1-5
CDR3: CASSDRDRVFQPQHF

V: TRBV6-5
J: TRBJ1-1
CDR3: CASSYKEETEAFF

V: TRBV6-2/TRBV6-3
J: TRBJ2-3
CDR3: CASSYGGISTDTQYF

V: TRBV3-1/TRBV3-2
J: TRBJ1-6
CDR3: CASSRTGDNSPLHF

V: TRBV5-1
J: TRBJ2-3
CDR3: CASSPRWGDTQYF